The T cell receptor beta chain under discussion was sequenced for a study of blood T cell repertoires in COVID-19. Turning to the study itself: PBMCs, B-cell-depleted T cells, or T cells were the source of the cDNA or gDNA that made up the material.

Only in-frame clones appear in the TCRdb table, and some are missing; sequencing was by immunoSEQ multiplex PCR. Here the sample spans 350,000 or so clones, 65% to 85% being singletons. The V and J ends lost 5 bases and 1 base, in that order; junction bases with no gene match: 9. There are 17 residues in the CDR3. The germline V gene has CDR1 SGHVS and CDR2 FQNEAQ. V is TRBV7-8 and J is TRBJ2-2, with 8 positions matching TRBD2. Sequenced sample: peripheral blood. The source of this sequence is a man aged 25-45 years with active or convalescent COVID-19. The CDR3 protein is CASSPGVAGMNTGELFF. CDR3 DNA: TGTGCCAGCAGCCCAGGGGTAGCGGGAATGAACACCGGGGAGCTGTTTTTT. The full variable domain, its missing parts supplied by reference TRBV7-8 and TRBJ2-2, is GAGVSQSPRYKVAKRGQDVALRCDPISGHVSLFWYQQALGQGPEFLTYFQNEAQLDKSGLPSDRFFAERPEGSVSTLKIQRTQQEDSAVYLCASSPGVAGMNTGELFFGEGSRLTVL.